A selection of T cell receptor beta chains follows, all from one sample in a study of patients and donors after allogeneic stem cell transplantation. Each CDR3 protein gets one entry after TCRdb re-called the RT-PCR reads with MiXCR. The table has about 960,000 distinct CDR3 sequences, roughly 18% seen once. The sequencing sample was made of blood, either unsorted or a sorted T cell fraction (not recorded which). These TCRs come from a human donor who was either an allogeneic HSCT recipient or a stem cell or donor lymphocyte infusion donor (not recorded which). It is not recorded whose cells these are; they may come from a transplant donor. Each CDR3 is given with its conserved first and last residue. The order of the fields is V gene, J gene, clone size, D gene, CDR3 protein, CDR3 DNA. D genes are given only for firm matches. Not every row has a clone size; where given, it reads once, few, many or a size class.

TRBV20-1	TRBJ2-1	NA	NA	CSARVGPGEQFF	TGCAGTGCCAGGGTTGGGCCCGGTGAGCAGTTCTTC
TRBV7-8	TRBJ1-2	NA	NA	CASSSAIRDQDYGYTF	TGTGCCAGCAGCTCCGCAATCCGGGACCAAGACTATGGCTACACCTTC
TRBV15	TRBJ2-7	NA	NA	CATSRDRTSSYEQYF	TGTGCCACCAGCAGAGACAGGACCTCATCCTACGAGCAGTACTTC
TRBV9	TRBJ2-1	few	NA	CASSVGGWGYNEQFF	TGTGCCAGCAGCGTAGGTGGTTGGGGATACAATGAGCAGTTCTTC
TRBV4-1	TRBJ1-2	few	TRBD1	CASSQERTGGEVGYTF	TGCGCCAGCAGCCAAGAAAGGACAGGGGGCGAGGTTGGCTACACCTTC
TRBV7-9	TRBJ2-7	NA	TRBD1	CASSDTGAVTYEQYF	TGTGCCAGCAGCGATACAGGGGCCGTTACCTACGAGCAGTACTTC
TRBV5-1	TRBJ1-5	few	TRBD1	CASSLTGTDNQPQHF	TGCGCCAGCAGTCTTACCGGGACAGACAATCAGCCCCAGCATTTT
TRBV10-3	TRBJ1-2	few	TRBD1	CATPGQENYGYTF	TGTGCCACCCCGGGACAGGAGAACTATGGCTACACCTTC
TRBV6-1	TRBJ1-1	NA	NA	CASAEWVNTEAFF	TGTGCCAGCGCGGAATGGGTGAACACTGAAGCTTTCTTT
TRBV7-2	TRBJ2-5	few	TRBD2	CASSSLPGAGLVF	TGTGCCAGCAGCTCCCTCCCCGGAGCGGGGCTTGTCTTC
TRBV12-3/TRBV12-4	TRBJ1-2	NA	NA	CASGGLYYGYTF	TGTGCCAGCGGGGGGTTGTACTATGGCTACACCTTC
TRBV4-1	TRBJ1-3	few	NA	CASSPRNQGSFSGNTIYF	TGCGCCAGCAGCCCAAGAAACCAGGGATCCTTCTCTGGAAACACCATATATTTT
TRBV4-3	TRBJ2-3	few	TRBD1	CASSLGQGETDTQYF	TGCGCCAGCAGCCTGGGACAGGGAGAAACAGATACGCAGTATTTT
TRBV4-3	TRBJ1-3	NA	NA	CASSLDWDYENTIYF	TGCGCCAGCAGCCTAGATTGGGATTATGAAAACACCATATATTTT
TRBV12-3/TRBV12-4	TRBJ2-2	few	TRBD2	CASSPTPTSGRALGELFF	TGTGCCAGCAGTCCGACGCCGACTAGCGGGAGGGCTTTGGGGGAGCTGTTTTTT
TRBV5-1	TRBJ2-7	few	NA	CASSPNPYEQYF	TGCGCCAGCAGCCCGAACCCCTACGAGCAGTACTTC
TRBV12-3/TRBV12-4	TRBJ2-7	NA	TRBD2	CASSQAGLGHYEQYF	TGTGCCAGCAGTCAGGCGGGACTAGGCCATTACGAGCAGTACTTC